This TCR beta chain was profiled in a study of blood T cell repertoires in COVID-19. Study overall: Samples taken during acute and convalescent COVID-19 were collected in the United States, Italy and Spain.

Methods used by the authors: It was from reference gene primer amplification that nucleated cell counts were estimated. Profiled with immunoSEQ multiplex PCR; TCRdb holds only in-frame clones, not every one. V and J calls and clone size are given by that table; D and trimming were obtained from the DNA. The sample carries some 200,000 clones, 80% recorded once. Germline-derived CDR1 and CDR2 are LGHDT and YNNKEL (reference sequence). V shed 3 bases, J shed 7 bases, and the junction held 7 bases outside the gene matches. There are 14 residues in the CDR3. V and J are TRBV3-1 (or the pseudogene TRBV3-2) and TRBJ2-3, with 7 bases lining up with TRBD2. Sequencing input: peripheral blood. The TCR sequence derives from a human donor in a cohort sampled during active COVID-19. CDR3 DNA: TGTGCCAGCAGCCAGGCGGGGGAGATCAATACGCAGTATTTT. Protein product: CASSQAGEINTQYF.